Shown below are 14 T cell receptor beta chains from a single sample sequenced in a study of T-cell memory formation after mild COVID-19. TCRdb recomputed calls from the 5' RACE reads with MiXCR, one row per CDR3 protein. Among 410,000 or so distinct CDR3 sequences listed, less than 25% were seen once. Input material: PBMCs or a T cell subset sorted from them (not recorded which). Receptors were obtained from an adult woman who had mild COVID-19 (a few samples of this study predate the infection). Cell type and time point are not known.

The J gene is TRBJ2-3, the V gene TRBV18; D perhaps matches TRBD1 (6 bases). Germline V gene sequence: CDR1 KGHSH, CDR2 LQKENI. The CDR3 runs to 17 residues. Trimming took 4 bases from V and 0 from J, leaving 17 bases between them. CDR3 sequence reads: CASSRRTDSSSTDTQYF. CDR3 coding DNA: TGTGCCAGCTCACGTCGGACAGACTCCTCTAGCACAGATACGCAGTATTTT.

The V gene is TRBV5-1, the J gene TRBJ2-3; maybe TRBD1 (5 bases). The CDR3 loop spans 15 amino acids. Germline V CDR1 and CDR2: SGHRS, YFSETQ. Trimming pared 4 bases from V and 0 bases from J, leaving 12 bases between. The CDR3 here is CASSRGHYSTDTQYF. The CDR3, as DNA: TGCGCCAGCAGCAGAGGACATTATAGCACAGATACGCAGTATTTT.

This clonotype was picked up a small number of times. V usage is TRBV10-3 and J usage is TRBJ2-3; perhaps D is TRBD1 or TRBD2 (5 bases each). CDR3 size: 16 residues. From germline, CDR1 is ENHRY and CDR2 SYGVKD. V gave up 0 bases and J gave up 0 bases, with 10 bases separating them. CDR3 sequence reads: CAISESNWDSTDTQYF. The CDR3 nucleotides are TGTGCCATCAGTGAGTCGAACTGGGACAGCACAGATACGCAGTATTTT.

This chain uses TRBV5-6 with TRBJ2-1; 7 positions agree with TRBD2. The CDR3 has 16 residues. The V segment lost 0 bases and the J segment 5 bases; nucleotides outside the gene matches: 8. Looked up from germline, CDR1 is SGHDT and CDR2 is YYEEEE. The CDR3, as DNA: TGTGCCAGCAGCTTGGAGGGAGGGGATCATCACAATGAGCAGTTCTTC. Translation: CASSLEGGDHHNEQFF.

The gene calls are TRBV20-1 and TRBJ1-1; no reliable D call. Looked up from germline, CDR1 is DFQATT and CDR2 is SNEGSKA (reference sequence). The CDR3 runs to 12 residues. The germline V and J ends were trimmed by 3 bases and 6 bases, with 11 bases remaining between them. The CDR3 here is CSARSEGAEAFF. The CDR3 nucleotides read TGCAGTGCTAGGAGCGAGGGAGCTGAAGCTTTCTTT.

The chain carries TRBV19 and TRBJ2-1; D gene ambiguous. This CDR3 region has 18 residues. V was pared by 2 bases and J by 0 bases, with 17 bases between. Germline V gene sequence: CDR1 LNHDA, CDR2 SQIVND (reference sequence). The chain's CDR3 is CASSIQVSLPSSYNEQFF. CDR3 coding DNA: TGTGCCAGTAGTATACAGGTGTCACTCCCGAGCTCCTACAATGAGCAGTTCTTC. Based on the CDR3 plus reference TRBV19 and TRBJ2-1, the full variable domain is DGGITQSPKYLFRKEGQNVTLSCEQNLNHDAMYWYRQDPGQGLRLIYYSQIVNDFQKGDIAEGYSVSREKKESFPLTVTSAQKNPTAFYLCASSIQVSLPSSYNEQFFGPGTRLTVL.

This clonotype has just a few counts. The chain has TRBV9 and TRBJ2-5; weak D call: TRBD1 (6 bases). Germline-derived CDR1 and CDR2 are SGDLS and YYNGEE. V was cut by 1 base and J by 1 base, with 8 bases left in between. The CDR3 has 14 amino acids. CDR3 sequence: CASSVTGIQETQYF. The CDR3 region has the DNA TGTGCCAGCAGCGTAACAGGGATCCAAGAGACCCAGTACTTC.

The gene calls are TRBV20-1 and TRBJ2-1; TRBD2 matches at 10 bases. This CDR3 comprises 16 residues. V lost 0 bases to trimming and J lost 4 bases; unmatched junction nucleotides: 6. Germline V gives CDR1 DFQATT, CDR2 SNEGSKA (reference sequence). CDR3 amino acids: CSARESGTSVYNEQFF. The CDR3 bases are TGCAGTGCTAGAGAATCGGGGACTAGCGTATACAATGAGCAGTTCTTC.

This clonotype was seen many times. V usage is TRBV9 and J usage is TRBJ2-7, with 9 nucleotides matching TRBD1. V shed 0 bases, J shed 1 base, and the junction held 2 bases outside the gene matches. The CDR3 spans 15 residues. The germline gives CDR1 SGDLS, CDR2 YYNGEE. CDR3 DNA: TGTGCCAGCAGCGTAGGGGGACAGGGTTCCTACGAGCAGTACTTC. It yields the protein CASSVGGQGSYEQYF.

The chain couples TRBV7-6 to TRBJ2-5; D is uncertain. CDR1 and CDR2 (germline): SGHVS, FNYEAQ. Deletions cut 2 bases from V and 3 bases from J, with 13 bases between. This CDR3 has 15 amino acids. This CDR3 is CASSLNMRLEETQYF. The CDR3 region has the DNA TGTGCCAGCAGCTTAAATATGCGGCTGGAAGAGACCCAGTACTTC.

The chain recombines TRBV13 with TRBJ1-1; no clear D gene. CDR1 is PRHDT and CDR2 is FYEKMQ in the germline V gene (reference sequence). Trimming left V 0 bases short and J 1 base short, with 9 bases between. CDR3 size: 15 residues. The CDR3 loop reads CASSLGGRWNTEAFF. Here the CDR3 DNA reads TGTGCCAGCAGCTTAGGAGGCCGTTGGAACACTGAAGCTTTCTTT.

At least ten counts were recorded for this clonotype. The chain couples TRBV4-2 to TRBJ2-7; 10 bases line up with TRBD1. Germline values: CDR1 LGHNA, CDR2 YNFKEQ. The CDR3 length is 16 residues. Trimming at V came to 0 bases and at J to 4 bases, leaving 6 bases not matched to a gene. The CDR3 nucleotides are TGTGCCAGCAGCCAAGATCAGTGGGGACAGGGGTACGAGCAGTACTTC. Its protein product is CASSQDQWGQGYEQYF.

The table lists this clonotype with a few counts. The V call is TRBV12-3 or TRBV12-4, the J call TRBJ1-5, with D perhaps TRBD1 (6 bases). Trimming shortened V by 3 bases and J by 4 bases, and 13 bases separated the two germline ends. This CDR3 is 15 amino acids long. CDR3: CASSFHRVRNQPQHF. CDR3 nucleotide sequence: TGTGCCAGCAGTTTTCACAGGGTACGGAATCAGCCCCAGCATTTT.

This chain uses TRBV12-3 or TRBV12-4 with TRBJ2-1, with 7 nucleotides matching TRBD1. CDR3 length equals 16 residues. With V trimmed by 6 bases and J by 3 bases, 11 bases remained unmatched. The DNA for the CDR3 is TGTGCCAGCAGGCGGACCGGGACAGTATACTACAATGAGCAGTTCTTC. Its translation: CASRRTGTVYYNEQFF.